The clone carrying this T cell receptor beta chain has just one count. This CDR3 comprises 16 residues. The germline gives CDR1 SGHRS, CDR2 YFSETQ. After removal of 4 bases from V and 7 bases from J, the junction contained 8 bases not matched to a gene. This entry belongs to a study of blood T cell repertoires in COVID-19. Study background: COVID-19 samples collected from the United States, Italy and Spain covered acute and convalescent phases. From T cells, B-cell-depleted T cells, or PBMCs came the material, which was cDNA or gDNA.

In the authors' workflow: Reference gene primer amplification in the assay estimated nucleated cell counts. The data were produced by immunoSEQ multiplex PCR, yet TCRdb's version contains in-frame clones alone and is incomplete. The DNA gave D and trimming, while V, J and clone size come from that table. This sample has over 100,000 clones, with approximately 84% found just once. The clonotype originates from a woman aged 50 to 60 with acute or convalescent COVID-19. The genes are TRBV5-1 and TRBJ2-1; 13 bases align to TRBD2. Sequenced sample: peripheral blood. The CDR3 region has the DNA TGCGCCAGCAGCGGACAACTAGCGGGGGGGCCGAATGAGCAGTTCTTC. This gives the protein CASSGQLAGGPNEQFF.